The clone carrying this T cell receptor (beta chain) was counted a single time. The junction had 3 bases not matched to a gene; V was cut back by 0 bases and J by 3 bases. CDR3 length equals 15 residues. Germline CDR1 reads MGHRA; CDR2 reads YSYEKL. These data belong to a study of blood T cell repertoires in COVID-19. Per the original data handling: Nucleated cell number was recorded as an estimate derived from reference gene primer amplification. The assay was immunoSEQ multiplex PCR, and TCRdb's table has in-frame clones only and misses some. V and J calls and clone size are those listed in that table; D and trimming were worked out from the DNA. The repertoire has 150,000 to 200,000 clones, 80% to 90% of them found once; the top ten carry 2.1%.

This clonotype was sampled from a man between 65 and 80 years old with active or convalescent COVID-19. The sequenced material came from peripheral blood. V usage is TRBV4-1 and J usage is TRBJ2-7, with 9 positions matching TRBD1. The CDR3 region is CASSQETGGNYEQYF. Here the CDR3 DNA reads TGCGCCAGCAGCCAAGAAACAGGGGGCAACTACGAGCAGTACTTC.